The table lists the clone carrying this T cell receptor beta chain with a count of one. Antigen specificity is unknown. The data were obtained in a study of cytomegalovirus exposure and HLA in healthy donors. Study findings and constraints: An analysis that came later showed most CMV-associated TCR beta chains appearing HLA-restricted.

The PCR contained 60 Vbeta and 13 Jbeta primers. TCRdb keeps only in-frame clones here, not all; method: immunoSEQ multiplex PCR. The top ten clones hold under 3.5% of a sample with about 50,000 clones, 60% to 80% of them seen once. The ends lost 4 bases at V and 5 bases at J; junction bases unmatched: 15. CDR1 is SGHTA, CDR2 FQGNSA, per germline. This CDR3 has 18 amino acids. The clonotype originates from a middle-aged woman in good health and CMV-seropositive. The material sequenced was PBMCs. The chain links TRBV7-2 to TRBJ2-3; 10 bases match TRBD2. The CDR3 sequence: CASSSPFSTSGVGDTQYF. CDR3 DNA: TGTGCCAGCAGCTCGCCCTTCTCAACTAGCGGGGTGGGAGATACGCAGTATTTT.